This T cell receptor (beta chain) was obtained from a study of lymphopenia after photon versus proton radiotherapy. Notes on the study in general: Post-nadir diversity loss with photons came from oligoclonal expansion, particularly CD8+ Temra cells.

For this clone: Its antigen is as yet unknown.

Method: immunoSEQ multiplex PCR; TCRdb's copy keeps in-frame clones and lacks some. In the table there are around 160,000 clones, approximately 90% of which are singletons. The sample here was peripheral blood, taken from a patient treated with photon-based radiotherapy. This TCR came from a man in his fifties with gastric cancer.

CDR3 sequence: CASSQGLNTDTQYF. CDR3 coding DNA: TGTGCCAGCAGTCAAGGACTAAACACAGATACGCAGTATTTT. The chain recombines TRBV6-5 with TRBJ2-3; D perhaps matches TRBD2 (6 bases). The CDR3 has 14 residues. Trimming cost V 5 bases and J 2 bases, with 11 bases left between them. Germline V lookup: CDR1 MNHEY, CDR2 SVGAGI.